This TCR beta chain was documented in a study of response to subunit inactivated influenza vaccine. Study conclusions and caveats: The study's authors posited that every seasonal influenza vaccination enlists few new T cells.

The CDR3 is made up of 13 amino acids. CDR1 WNHNN and CDR2 SYGVQD come from the germline V gene (reference sequence). The V gene lost 4 bases and the J gene lost 6 bases, with 9 bases spanning the gap. On this clonotype itself: Its antigen is as yet unknown.

TCRdb passed the RT-PCR reads through MiXCR, listing each CDR3 protein once. Here the sample spans fewer than 250,000 distinct CDR3 sequences, roughly an eighth being singletons. The TCR was taken from a man between 45 and 60 years old who received an inactivated influenza vaccine. The starting material was CD8+ T cells sorted from PBMCs, obtained 4 to 6 days after vaccination. This rearrangement joins TRBV10-1 to TRBJ2-2; D is unresolved. Here the CDR3 DNA reads TGCGCCAGCAGTGGTTCACTGGCCGGGGAGCTGTTTTTT. This gives the protein CASSGSLAGELFF.